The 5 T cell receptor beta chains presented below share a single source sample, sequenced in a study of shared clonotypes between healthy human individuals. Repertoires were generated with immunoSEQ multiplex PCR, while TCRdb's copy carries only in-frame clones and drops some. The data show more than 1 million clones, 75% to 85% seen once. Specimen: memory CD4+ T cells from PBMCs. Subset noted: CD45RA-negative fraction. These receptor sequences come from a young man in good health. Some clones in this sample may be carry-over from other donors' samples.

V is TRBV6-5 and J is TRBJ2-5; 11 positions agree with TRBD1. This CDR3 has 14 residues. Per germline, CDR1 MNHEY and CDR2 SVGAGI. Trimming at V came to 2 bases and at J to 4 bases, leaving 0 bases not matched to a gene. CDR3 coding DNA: TGTGCCAGCAGTTACGGGACAGGGGGAGAGACCCAGTACTTC. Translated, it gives CASSYGTGGETQYF.

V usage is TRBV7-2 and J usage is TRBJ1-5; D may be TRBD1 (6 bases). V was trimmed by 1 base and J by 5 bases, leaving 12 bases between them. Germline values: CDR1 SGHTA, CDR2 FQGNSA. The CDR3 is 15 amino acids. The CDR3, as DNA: TGTGCCAGCAGCTTAGTATCAGGGGCGGATCAGCCCCAGCATTTT. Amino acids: CASSLVSGADQPQHF.

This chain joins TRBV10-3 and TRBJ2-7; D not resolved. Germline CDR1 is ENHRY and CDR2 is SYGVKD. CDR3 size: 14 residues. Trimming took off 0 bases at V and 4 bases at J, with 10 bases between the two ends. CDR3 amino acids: CAISESSDHYEQYF. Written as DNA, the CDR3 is TGTGCCATCAGTGAGTCATCGGACCATTACGAGCAGTACTTC.

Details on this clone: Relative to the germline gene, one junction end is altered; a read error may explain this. Here the CDR3 DNA reads TGCGCCAGCAGCCCCGGACAGGGCCCGACCAACTTC. Protein: CASSPGQGPTNF. The chain carries TRBV4-3 and TRBJ2-7, with TRBD1 identical over 8 bases. Germline assignment: CDR1 LGHNA and CDR2 YSLEER. This CDR3 is 12 amino acids long.

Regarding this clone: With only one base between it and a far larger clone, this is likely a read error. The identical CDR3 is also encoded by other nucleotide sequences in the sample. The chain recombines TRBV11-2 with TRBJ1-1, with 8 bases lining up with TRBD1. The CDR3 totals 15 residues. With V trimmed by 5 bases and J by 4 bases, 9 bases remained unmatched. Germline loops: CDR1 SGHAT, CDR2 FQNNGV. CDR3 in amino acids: CASSTLQGVGTEAFF. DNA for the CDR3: TGTGCCAGCAGCACATTACAGGGGGTGGGCACTGAAGCTTTCTTT.